One sample yielded the 28 T cell receptor beta chains listed below, sequenced in a study of cytomegalovirus exposure and HLA in healthy donors. This PCR relied on a set of 60 Vbeta primers and 13 Jbeta primers. Generated by immunoSEQ multiplex PCR, the TCRdb table keeps only in-frame clones and is missing some. The repertoire holds about 190,000 clones, with around 80% as singletons. Input material: PBMCs. All receptors derive from a boy between 2 and 15 years old in good health and CMV-seronegative.

V is TRBV7-9 and J is TRBJ2-1; 9 nucleotides agree with TRBD1. CDR3 length: 15 residues. V trimming: 5 bases; J trimming: 2 bases; junction bases outside the gene matches: 4. CDR1 and CDR2 (germline): SEHNR, FQNEAQ (reference sequence). The CDR3 here is CASSRTGEPYNEQFF. CDR3 nucleotide sequence: TGTGCCAGCAGCCGGACAGGGGAGCCCTACAATGAGCAGTTCTTC. Variable domain in full (rest from reference TRBV7-9 and TRBJ2-1): DTGVSQNPRHKITKRGQNVTFRCDPISEHNRLYWYRQTLGQGPEFLTYFQNEAQLEKSRLLSDRFSAERPKGSFSTLEIQRTEQGDSAMYLCASSRTGEPYNEQFFGPGTRLTVL.

The chain uses TRBV11-2 and TRBJ2-7, with 11 positions matching TRBD2. Looked up from germline, CDR1 is SGHAT and CDR2 is FQNNGV. The CDR3 extends over 16 amino acids. Germline trimming cut 4 bases from V and 5 bases from J; bases unmatched to any gene: 10. The CDR3 sequence is CASSYRLAGGSHEQYF. The CDR3 region has the DNA TGTGCCAGCAGCTATCGCCTAGCGGGAGGCTCGCACGAGCAGTACTTC.

This clone was counted between two and nine times. The rearrangement joins TRBV18 to TRBJ1-6; TRBD1 might be the D (6 bases). Germline CDR1 KGHSH, CDR2 LQKENI. The CDR3 contains 15 residues. Between the trimmed V and J ends, which lost 3 bases and 10 bases, there was a span of 16 bases. CDR3: CASSPTFEGVSPLHF. The CDR3 nucleotides read TGTGCCAGCTCACCGACATTCGAGGGGGTATCACCCCTCCACTTT.

The rearrangement links TRBV29-1 to TRBJ1-2; 7 nucleotides agree with TRBD1. The CDR3 has 15 amino acids. Germline V gene lookup returns CDR1 SQVTM and CDR2 ANQGSEA. V lost 4 bases and J lost 0; bases outside the gene matches: 8. CDR3 amino acids: CSVASPGQTNYGYTF. The CDR3 DNA is TGCAGCGTTGCCTCCCCGGGACAGACTAACTATGGCTACACCTTC. Filled out from reference TRBV29-1 and TRBJ1-2, the complete variable domain reads SAVISQKPSRDICQRGTSLTIQCQVDSQVTMMFWYRQQPGQSLTLIATANQGSEATYESGFVIDKFPISRPNLTFSTLTVSNMSPEDSSIYLCSVASPGQTNYGYTFGSGTRLTVV.

The count of this clone is one. The chain has TRBV7-2 and TRBJ2-7, with 8 positions matching TRBD2. CDR3 length: 14 amino acids. Germline V CDR1 and CDR2: SGHTA, FQGNSA. The ends lost 4 bases at V and 3 bases at J; junction bases unmatched: 5. The CDR3 bases are TGTGCCAGCAGCTCAATCAGCGGGAGCTACGAGCAGTACTTC. Translating gives CASSSISGSYEQYF.

The V and J genes are TRBV9 and TRBJ2-1; 7 positions match TRBD2. The junction had 7 bases not matched to a gene; V was cut back by 0 bases and J by 4 bases. The germline CDR1 and CDR2 sequences are SGDLS and YYNGEE. CDR3 size: 16 residues. This CDR3 reads CASSVVTGGLYNEQFF. CDR3 sequence (DNA): TGTGCCAGCAGCGTAGTTACGGGAGGTTTATACAATGAGCAGTTCTTC. Combining the CDR3 with reference TRBV9 and TRBJ2-1 gives the whole variable domain DSGVTQTPKHLITATGQRVTLRCSPRSGDLSVYWYQQSLDQGLQFLIQYYNGEERAKGNILERFSAQQFPDLHSELNLSSLELGDSALYFCASSVVTGGLYNEQFFGPGTRLTVL.

The J gene is TRBJ1-6, the V gene TRBV6-1, with TRBD1 as a possible D gene (6 bases). Germline CDR1 MNHNS, CDR2 SASEGT. This CDR3 is 13 amino acids long. Trimming shortened V by 6 bases and J by 7 bases, and 10 bases separated the two germline ends. The CDR3 spells CASRGTGNSPLHF. The CDR3, as DNA: TGTGCCAGCAGAGGAACAGGGAATTCACCCCTCCACTTT.

The V gene is TRBV5-6, the J gene TRBJ2-5; 7 bases map to TRBD1. CDR1 and CDR2 (germline): SGHDT, YYEEEE. V shed 4 bases and J 5 bases; nucleotides not matched to a gene: 8. This CDR3 contains 14 residues. The CDR3 nucleotides are TGTGCCAGCAGCGTCGGGACAGTCCAGGAGACCCAGTACTTC. Translating it yields CASSVGTVQETQYF.

The chain uses TRBV7-3 and TRBJ1-1; no clear D gene. V lost 5 bases and J 11 bases, leaving 18 bases between the germline ends. This CDR3 spans 13 amino acids. Germline CDR1 is SGHTA and CDR2 is FQGTGA. This CDR3 reads CASSPTLLSVAFF. As DNA, the CDR3 is TGTGCCAGCAGCCCAACCCTCCTGAGCGTCGCTTTCTTT.

The rearrangement links TRBV19 to TRBJ1-5; D is undetermined. The germline V gene has CDR1 LNHDA and CDR2 SQIVND (reference sequence). The CDR3 runs to 13 residues. V lost 9 bases, J lost 0 bases, and 9 bases lay in between. CDR3 in amino acids: CASRGHSNQPQHF. The CDR3 bases are TGTGCCAGCCGGGGTCATAGCAATCAGCCCCAGCATTTT.

The chain uses TRBV5-1 and TRBJ1-2; TRBD1 matches at 8 bases. V shed 0 bases, J shed 6 bases, and the junction held 1 base outside the gene matches. The CDR3 contains 13 residues. Germline V CDR1 and CDR2: SGHRS, YFSETQ. CDR3: CASSLAGQDGYTF. The CDR3 coding sequence is TGCGCCAGCAGCTTGGCGGGACAGGATGGCTACACCTTC.

V usage is TRBV6-1 and J usage is TRBJ2-5; the match to TRBD1 covers 7 bases. Germline lookup yields CDR1 MNHNS and CDR2 SASEGT. The V gene end was trimmed by 2 bases and the J gene end by 5 bases; junction bases not matched to a gene: 5. This CDR3 has 14 amino acids. CDR3 region: CASSEWVGGETQYF. The CDR3 DNA is TGTGCCAGCAGTGAATGGGTAGGGGGCGAGACCCAGTACTTC.

This clone has only a few counts. The chain uses TRBV10-3 and TRBJ2-1; the match to TRBD2 covers 10 bases. The V and J ends lost 8 bases and 12 bases, in that order; junction bases with no gene match: 10. The V gene's germline CDR1 is ENHRY and CDR2 SYGVKD. The CDR3 sequence is 13 residues long. Here the CDR3 reads CAIGAGGPLWQFF. DNA of the CDR3: TGTGCCATCGGAGCGGGGGGGCCCCTCTGGCAGTTCTTC.

This clone was observed a handful of times. The chain joins TRBV9 to TRBJ2-3; D is perhaps TRBD2 (5 bases). Germline assignment: CDR1 SGDLS and CDR2 YYNGEE. The CDR3 spans 17 residues. V gave up 4 bases and J gave up 0 bases, with 18 bases separating them. Written as DNA, the CDR3 is TGTGCCAGCAGCCCCCGGGGAGCGCTTACTAGCACAGATACGCAGTATTTT. It specifies CASSPRGALTSTDTQYF.

The chain has TRBV18 and TRBJ2-2; D not resolved. The length of the CDR3 is 15 residues. Germline V lookup: CDR1 KGHSH, CDR2 LQKENI. Trimming left V 3 bases short and J 0 bases short, with 8 bases between. The CDR3 DNA is TGTGCCAGCTCACCGCGGCAGACGAACACCGGGGAGCTGTTTTTT. This gives the protein CASSPRQTNTGELFF.

The genes are TRBV6-5 and TRBJ1-1; TRBD1 might be the D (6 bases). Trimming left V 6 bases short and J 0 bases short, with 11 bases between. Germline V gives CDR1 MNHEY, CDR2 SVGAGI. This CDR3 is built from 14 residues. The CDR3: CASRETGLNTEAFF. CDR3 nucleotide sequence: TGTGCCAGCAGAGAGACAGGTCTGAACACTGAAGCTTTCTTT.

The chain joins TRBV27 to TRBJ1-1; no firm D call. The CDR3 extends over 13 amino acids. Between the trimmed V and J ends, which lost 8 bases and 0 bases, there was a span of 10 bases. CDR1 MNHEY and CDR2 SMNVEV come from the germline V gene (reference sequence). CDR3 region: CASARHLNTEAFF. DNA of the CDR3: TGTGCCAGCGCCCGACACCTGAACACTGAAGCTTTCTTT.

On this clone: At the DNA level, this CDR3 is encoded by other sequences in the same sample as well. The rearrangement links TRBV12-5 to TRBJ2-1; maybe TRBD1 (6 bases). Trimming stripped 6 bases from V and 5 bases from J, with 41 bases between. This CDR3 spans 23 amino acids. The germline V gene has CDR1 LGHNT and CDR2 FRNRAP. The CDR3 DNA reads as TGTGCTAGTGGCCTTGGGGTAGTCGGTGCAGGGGCCCTATCGGTTGTCGGGAACAATGAGCAGTTCTTC. This encodes CASGLGVVGAGALSVVGNNEQFF. The full variable domain, in which reference TRBV12-5 and TRBJ2-1 provide the parts outside the CDR3, is DARVTQTPRHKVTEMGQEVTMRCQPILGHNTVFWYRQTMMQGLELLAYFRNRAPLDDSGMPKDRFSAEMPDATLATLKIQPSEPRDSAVYFCASGLGVVGAGALSVVGNNEQFFGPGTRLTVL.

V and J are TRBV7-2 and TRBJ2-5; 9 positions agree with TRBD2. Germline assignment: CDR1 SGHTA and CDR2 FQGNSA. V was clipped by 2 bases and J by 2 bases; unmatched bases: 6. CDR3 length: 16 amino acids. The DNA of the CDR3 is TGTGCCAGCAGCTTAAGAGCGGGAGGTCTTCAAGAGACCCAGTACTTC. Protein: CASSLRAGGLQETQYF.

Concerning this clone itself: Within the sample, other DNA sequences also encode this same CDR3. The chain uses TRBV29-1 and TRBJ1-1; D is undetermined. Germline V gene lookup returns CDR1 SQVTM and CDR2 ANQGSEA. This CDR3 is 13 amino acids long. Deletions cut 1 base from V and 0 bases from J, with 6 bases between. The CDR3 coding sequence is TGCAGCGTTGAAGGCAGGATGAACACTGAAGCTTTCTTT. Translated, it gives CSVEGRMNTEAFF.

V is TRBV7-2 and J is TRBJ2-3; D ambiguous. CDR1 is SGHTA and CDR2 is FQGNSA in the germline V gene. The CDR3 spans 13 residues. V was pared by 7 bases and J by 0 bases, with 8 bases between. CDR3 bases: TGTGCCAGCAAACGGTTTAGCACAGATACGCAGTATTTT. This encodes CASKRFSTDTQYF. Supplemented by reference TRBV7-2 and TRBJ2-3, the full variable domain reads GAGVSQSPSNKVTEKGKDVELRCDPISGHTALYWYRQSLGQGLEFLIYFQGNSAPDKSGLPSDRFSAERTGGSVSTLTIQRTQQEDSAVYLCASKRFSTDTQYFGPGTRLTVL.

The chain couples TRBV13 to TRBJ2-6; possible D gene TRBD1, 7 bases. Per the germline V gene, CDR1 is PRHDT and CDR2 is FYEKMQ (reference sequence). There are 15 residues in the CDR3. V gave up 5 bases and J gave up 4 bases, with 12 bases separating them. The CDR3 loop reads CASSPRGEGANVLTF. The CDR3 bases are TGTGCCAGCAGCCCCAGGGGGGAAGGGGCCAACGTCCTGACTTTC.

The J gene is TRBJ2-7, the V gene TRBV5-1; D gene unclear. The CDR3 is 15 residues long. The V end lost 6 bases, the J end lost 3 bases, and 19 bases lay between the germline ends. Germline CDR1 and CDR2: SGHRS and YFSETQ. The CDR3 DNA reads as TGCGCCAGCAAAGGTTACGATAACAGAAACTACGAGCAGTACTTC. Amino acids: CASKGYDNRNYEQYF.

This clone has just one count. This chain links TRBV2 with TRBJ1-5; no clear D. V was shortened by 5 bases and J by 1 base, with 15 bases between the two germline ends. Germline lookup yields CDR1 SNHLY and CDR2 FYNNEI. This CDR3 spans 16 amino acids. CDR3 protein: CASSRDGVLSNQPQHF. The DNA for the CDR3 is TGTGCCAGCAGTCGTGACGGAGTTTTGAGCAATCAGCCCCAGCATTTT.

The chain has TRBV7-6 and TRBJ2-5; D is possibly TRBD2 (6 bases). CDR3 length: 15 residues. V lost 5 bases and J lost 3, with 16 bases in between. Germline loops: CDR1 SGHVS, CDR2 FNYEAQ. The CDR3 nucleotides are TGTGCCAGCAGCACCGGGGGTGCAAGAGAAGAGACCCAGTACTTC. Translating gives CASSTGGAREETQYF.

The rearrangement joins TRBV28 to TRBJ2-3, with 7 positions matching TRBD1. The V gene's germline CDR1 is MDHEN and CDR2 SYDVKM. The trim removed 10 bases at V and 1 base at J, leaving 8 bases unmatched. This CDR3 is built from 14 residues. This CDR3 is CATSGQARTDTQYF. CDR3 DNA: TGTGCCACCTCCGGACAGGCTCGCACAGATACGCAGTATTTT.

This clone was observed a handful of times. This chain links TRBV4-1 with TRBJ2-1; TRBD2 is a possible D gene (6 bases). Trimming pared 1 base from V and 2 bases from J, leaving 15 bases between. Per germline, CDR1 MGHRA and CDR2 YSYEKL. The CDR3 runs 17 residues. CDR3 sequence reads: CASSQGPGRGTYNEQFF. The CDR3 DNA is TGCGCCAGCAGCCAAGGCCCCGGGAGAGGGACCTACAATGAGCAGTTCTTC.

This sequence joins TRBV7-9 and TRBJ1-4, with 8 bases matching TRBD1. The CDR3 contains 14 residues. J was trimmed by 6 bases and V by 4 bases; bases with no gene match: 4. The germline CDR1 and CDR2 sequences are SEHNR and FQNEAQ (reference sequence). CDR3 protein: CASSSQGDYEKLFF. CDR3 in DNA: TGTGCCAGCAGCTCACAGGGGGATTATGAAAAACTGTTTTTT.